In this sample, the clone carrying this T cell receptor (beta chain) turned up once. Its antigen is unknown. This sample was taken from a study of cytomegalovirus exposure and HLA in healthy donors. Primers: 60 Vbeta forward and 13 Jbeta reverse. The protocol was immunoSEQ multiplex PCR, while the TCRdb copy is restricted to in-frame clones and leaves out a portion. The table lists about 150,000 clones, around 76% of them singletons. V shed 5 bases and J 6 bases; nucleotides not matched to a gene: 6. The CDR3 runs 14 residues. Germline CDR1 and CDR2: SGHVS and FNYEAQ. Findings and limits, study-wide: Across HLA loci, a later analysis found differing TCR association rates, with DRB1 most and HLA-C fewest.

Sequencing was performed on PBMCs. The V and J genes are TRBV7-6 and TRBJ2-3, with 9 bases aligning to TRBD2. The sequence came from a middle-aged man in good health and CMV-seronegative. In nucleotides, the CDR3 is TGTGCCAGCAGCACTAGCGGGTACCGGGATACGCAGTATTTT. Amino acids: CASSTSGYRDTQYF.